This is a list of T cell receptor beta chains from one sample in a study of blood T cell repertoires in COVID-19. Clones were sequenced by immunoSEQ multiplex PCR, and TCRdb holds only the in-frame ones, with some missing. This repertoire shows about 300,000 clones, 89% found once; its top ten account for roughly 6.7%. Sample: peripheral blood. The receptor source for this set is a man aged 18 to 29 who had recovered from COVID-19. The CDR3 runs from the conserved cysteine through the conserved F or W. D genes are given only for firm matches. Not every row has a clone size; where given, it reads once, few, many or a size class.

TGTGCCACCTCAAACACCTACGAGCAGTACTTC | CATSNTYEQYF | NA | 11 | TRBV27 | NA | TRBJ2-7
TGTGCCAGCAGCGTAGCTGCGGGAGGGGCCCACGAGCAGTACTTC | CASSVAAGGAHEQYF | TRBD2 | 15 | TRBV9 | NA | TRBJ2-7
TGTGCCAGCAGCGTAGGTCTAGCCCACGAGCAGTACTTC | CASSVGLAHEQYF | NA | 13 | TRBV9 | NA | TRBJ2-7
TGTGCCAGCAGGGAGACAGGGCAGGAAGCTTTCTTT | CASRETGQEAFF | TRBD1 | 12 | TRBV28 | NA | TRBJ1-1
TGCAGTGCTAGTCAACCGGCAGGCCAGAGATATAGGACCCAGTACTTC | CSASQPAGQRYRTQYF | NA | 16 | TRBV20-1 | NA | TRBJ2-5
TGTGCCAGTAGGACTAGCGGGATTGTCCACGAGCAGTACTTC | CASRTSGIVHEQYF | TRBD2 | 14 | TRBV19 | few | TRBJ2-7
TGTGCCAGCAGCTACGGGCCTCGGGGGGGCACTGAAGCTTTCTTT | CASSYGPRGGTEAFF | NA | 15 | TRBV6-5 | NA | TRBJ1-1
TGCAGTGCTAGTGGACTAGCGGGAAGTGAGCAGTTCTTC | CSASGLAGSEQFF | TRBD2 | 13 | TRBV20-1 | NA | TRBJ2-1
TGTGCCAGCTCACCACCGGGGGAGGGAGTCGGCTCTTCACCCCTCCACTTT | CASSPPGEGVGSSPLHF | NA | 17 | TRBV18 | NA | TRBJ1-6
TGTGCCAGCCGCGGACAGAGCGACATTCAGTACTTC | CASRGQSDIQYF | NA | 12 | TRBV19 | NA | TRBJ2-4
TGTGCCAGCAGCCCCAACAATGAGCAGTTCTTC | CASSPNNEQFF | NA | 11 | TRBV5-5 | NA | TRBJ2-1
TGTGCCACCAGCAGAGTGAAGGGGGTCGGTGAAAAACTGTTTTTT | CATSRVKGVGEKLFF | NA | 15 | TRBV15 | NA | TRBJ1-4
TGCGCCAGTACCGGGACAGAGGACTCCTACGAGCAGTACTTC | CASTGTEDSYEQYF | TRBD1 | 14 | TRBV5-1 | NA | TRBJ2-7
TGCGCCAGCAGCTATAACAGGGTTAACACTGAAGCTTTCTTT | CASSYNRVNTEAFF | NA | 14 | TRBV5-1 | NA | TRBJ1-1
TGTGCCAGCAGCAGGGAGGCTGGACAGGGGTCTTCGGGCTACACCTTC | CASSREAGQGSSGYTF | TRBD1 | 16 | TRBV5-8 | few | TRBJ1-2
TGTGCCACCAGCAGATCGACAGGGATCCTCAATCAGCCCCAGCATTTT | CATSRSTGILNQPQHF | TRBD1 | 16 | TRBV15 | NA | TRBJ1-5
TGTGCCAGCAGTGAATATGCGGGGCTGGACGAGCAGTACTTC | CASSEYAGLDEQYF | NA | 14 | TRBV25-1 | NA | TRBJ2-7
TGTGCCAGCAGCTCCCCCGACAGGGGGCTTCCACCCCTCCACTTT | CASSSPDRGLPPLHF | TRBD1 | 15 | TRBV7-2 | few | TRBJ1-6
TGCAGCGTTGAAGATCCTGGCAGAGAAAAACTGTTTTTT | CSVEDPGREKLFF | NA | 13 | TRBV29-1 | NA | TRBJ1-4
TGTGCCAGCAGTAAGAGCGGAGACTACAATGAGCAGTTCTTC | CASSKSGDYNEQFF | NA | 14 | TRBV6-4 | NA | TRBJ2-1
TGTGCCAGCACCTCCCAGGGGACAGGGGCCACCACCTACAATGAGCAGTTCTTC | CASTSQGTGATTYNEQFF | TRBD1 | 18 | TRBV27 | NA | TRBJ2-1
TGCGCCAGCAGCCCAGACGGACGGAGGACCGGGGAGCCGTTTTTT | CASSPDGRRTGEPFF | NA | 15 | TRBV5-1 | NA | TRBJ2-2
TGTGCCAGCAGGCTTACAGGGGCCGGCACAGATACGCAGTATTTT | CASRLTGAGTDTQYF | TRBD1 | 15 | TRBV7-9 | NA | TRBJ2-3
TGTGCCAGTAGTAAGACTAGCGGGAACTCCTACGAGCAGTACTTC | CASSKTSGNSYEQYF | TRBD2 | 15 | TRBV19 | once | TRBJ2-7
TGTGCCAGCAGTTTAGGGGACAGGTACAATGAGCAGTTCTTC | CASSLGDRYNEQFF | TRBD1 | 14 | TRBV27 | NA | TRBJ2-1
TGTGCCAGCAGCTTGTCTACTGAAGCTTTCTTT | CASSLSTEAFF | NA | 11 | TRBV5-6 | NA | TRBJ1-1
TGTGCCAGCAGCACACACAGGGTCGACTATGGCTACACCTTC | CASSTHRVDYGYTF | NA | 14 | TRBV9 | NA | TRBJ1-2
TGTGCCAGTAGTATAGGCGGGGGGCCCGGGGAGCTGTTTTTT | CASSIGGGPGELFF | TRBD2 | 14 | TRBV19 | NA | TRBJ2-2
TGCGCCAGCAGCTTGGTGGGAGCCAATGAGCAGTTCTTC | CASSLVGANEQFF | NA | 13 | TRBV5-1 | NA | TRBJ2-1
TGTGCCAGCAGCCTTCGCGGAGGGGTGGAAGGGGCTTTCTTT | CASSLRGGVEGAFF | NA | 14 | TRBV3-1/TRBV3-2 | once | TRBJ1-1
TGTGCCAGCAGCCAAGATATTATAACAAGGGGCACTGAAGCTTTCTTT | CASSQDIITRGTEAFF | NA | 16 | TRBV4-2 | NA | TRBJ1-1
TGTGCCAGCAGCCCCCGGGAATCCTACGAGCAGTACTTC | CASSPRESYEQYF | NA | 13 | TRBV12-3/TRBV12-4 | few | TRBJ2-7
TGTGCCAGCAGCCCCTACACAGATACGCAGTATTTT | CASSPYTDTQYF | NA | 12 | TRBV7-9 | NA | TRBJ2-3
TGTGCCAGCAGCTTAGGCGGGAGGGGAGATACGCAGTATTTT | CASSLGGRGDTQYF | TRBD2 | 14 | TRBV11-2 | NA | TRBJ2-3
TGTGCCAGCTCACCAGGTACGGGCCAAGAGACCCAGTACTTC | CASSPGTGQETQYF | NA | 14 | TRBV18 | once | TRBJ2-5